The source of this TCR beta chain is a study of CD8+CD57+ T cells in acquired aplastic anemia. Study-wide context: Mean yield of DNA from sorted CD4+ and CD8+ cells was roughly 3.2 ug. Healthy CD8+ samples averaged around 10 million reads.

Points on this clonotype: Its antigen is unknown.

Broader study findings: In CD8+ cells, Simpson's diversity showed no significant difference between patients and controls. Patients and controls shared under 35 CD8+ CDR3 sequences, which appeared highly expressed in patients and within their immunodominant clones.

Germline trimming cut 1 base from V and 0 bases from J; bases unmatched to any gene: 0. The CDR3 runs to 15 residues. Germline V gives CDR1 SGHTA, CDR2 FQGNSA. The study profiled TCR beta VDJ and CDR3 using genomic DNA as template. Using its own MiXCR run on the reads, TCRdb lists one record per CDR3 protein. The data show about 130,000 distinct CDR3 sequences, over 45% seen once. This clonotype originated in a human donor in good health, serving as a control. The V gene is TRBV7-2, the J gene TRBJ1-2, with 9 positions matching TRBD1. The sample taken for sequencing was sorted CD4+, CD8+, or CD8+CD57+ T cells (not recorded which) from PBMCs. The CDR3 bases are TGTGCCAGCAGCTTAGGACAGGGGGCTAACTATGGCTACACCTTC. Protein product: CASSLGQGANYGYTF.